This T cell receptor (beta chain) came from a study of cytomegalovirus exposure and HLA in healthy donors. Primers included in the PCR were 60 Vbeta and 13 Jbeta primers. Sequencing used immunoSEQ multiplex PCR; TCRdb keeps in-frame clones, though not all of them. The sample records approximately 170,000 clones, roughly four fifths being singletons. This clone was counted a few times. Sequenced input: PBMCs. This TCR was recovered from a woman in her twenties or thirties in good health and CMV-seropositive.

CDR3 protein: CASSLAREMESGYTF. CDR3 in DNA: TGTGCCAGCAGTTTAGCTAGGGAGATGGAAAGTGGCTACACCTTC. The chain links TRBV27 to TRBJ1-2; D is uncertain. Germline CDR1 is MNHEY and CDR2 is SMNVEV (reference sequence). V lost 2 bases, J lost 7 bases, and 17 bases lay in between. This CDR3 spans 15 amino acids.